This passage covers 32 T cell receptor beta chains from one sample sequenced in a study of blood T cells in healthy people across ages. The authors ran a second PCR of roughly 6 to 12 cycles using a sample-barcoded 5' primer and a J-beta primer mix. TCRdb independently ran MiXCR on the 5' RACE reads; one entry per CDR3 protein. The sample includes around 990,000 distinct CDR3 sequences, almost 25% of them seen just once. Separately, the same data were catalogued under a study of T cells of mothers and their children.

Sample: blood. Every receptor here comes from a girl aged 2 to 10 in good health.

DNA for the CDR3: TGTGCCAGCAGCCCTACCCCGGGACAATTCTCCTACGAGCAGTACTTC. This codes for CASSPTPGQFSYEQYF. This chain connects TRBV27 to TRBJ2-7; a weak D match, TRBD1 (6 bases). Germline V gives CDR1 MNHEY, CDR2 SMNVEV (reference sequence). The CDR3 has 16 residues. Trimming shortened V by 6 bases and J by 0 bases, and 18 bases separated the two germline ends.

The rearrangement joins TRBV28 to TRBJ1-4, with D possibly being TRBD1 (5 bases). The V end lost 6 bases, the J end lost 6 bases, and 11 bases lay between the germline ends. Germline V gene lookup returns CDR1 MDHEN and CDR2 SYDVKM. CDR3 length equals 13 residues. The CDR3 DNA reads as TGTGCCAGCAGATTACAAGGGGATGAAAAACTGTTTTTT. It yields the protein CASRLQGDEKLFF.

The V gene is TRBV20-1, the J gene TRBJ2-1, with D hard to call. CDR3 length: 13 amino acids. The ends were cut back, 7 bases at V and 2 bases at J, with 12 bases in the middle. CDR1 and CDR2 from the germline V gene are DFQATT and SNEGSKA (reference sequence). The chain's CDR3 is CSGGRATYNEQFF. In DNA form, the CDR3 reads TGCAGTGGCGGCCGCGCAACCTACAATGAGCAGTTCTTC.

This clonotype occurred a few times. Germline is not matched at one junction end, which may reflect a read error. This chain uses TRBV29-1 with TRBJ2-7; tentatively, D is TRBD1 or TRBD2 (5 bases each). CDR1 is SQVTM, CDR2 ANQGSEA, per germline. The CDR3 has 8 residues. CDR3 protein: CSVDNGTF. In nucleotides, the CDR3 is TGCAGCGTTGATAACGGGACCTTC.

The V and J genes are TRBV12-3 or TRBV12-4 and TRBJ2-7; no firm D call. V lost 6 bases and J 1 base, leaving 10 bases between the germline ends. This CDR3 region has 13 residues. The CDR3 loop reads CASSQLSSYEQYF. CDR3 sequence (DNA): TGTGCCAGCAGCCAACTGTCTTCCTACGAGCAGTACTTC.

This clonotype was seen a handful of times. V usage is TRBV7-8 and J usage is TRBJ2-3; TRBD2 aligns across 16 bases. Germline trimming cut 0 bases from V and 2 bases from J; bases unmatched to any gene: 17. CDR1 is SGHVS and CDR2 is FQNEAQ in the germline V gene. The CDR3 loop spans 23 amino acids. The CDR3 reads CASSLAAPMGLAGGEGHTDTQYF. For the CDR3, the DNA is TGTGCCAGCAGCTTAGCCGCTCCTATGGGACTAGCGGGAGGGGAGGGACACACAGATACGCAGTATTTT.

This chain connects TRBV12-3 or TRBV12-4 to TRBJ2-5, with unresolved D. The V end lost 3 bases, the J end lost 5 bases, and 7 bases lay between the germline ends. The CDR3 spans 12 residues. The CDR3 DNA reads TGTGCCAGCAGTTTTTATGAGGAGACCCAGTACTTC. It is translated as CASSFYEETQYF.

The CDR3: CASSKRASIPLRDTQYF. CDR3 DNA sequence: TGTGCCAGCAGCAAAAGAGCATCAATCCCACTAAGAGATACGCAGTATTTT. V usage is TRBV21-1 and J usage is TRBJ2-3; the table's D call of TRBD2 was not tested on the DNA. TRBV21-1 is described as a pseudogene. The CDR3 runs 17 residues.

The chain employs TRBV6-2 or TRBV6-3 and TRBJ2-7; D gene ambiguous. Germline V gene lookup returns CDR1 MNHEY and CDR2 SVGEGT. This CDR3 comprises 11 residues. V lost 3 bases, J lost 4 bases, and 4 bases lay in between. This chain's CDR3 is CASSYWYEQYF. The DNA for the CDR3 is TGTGCCAGCAGTTATTGGTACGAGCAGTACTTC.

The V and J genes are TRBV4-2 and TRBJ1-6; TRBD1 matches at 8 bases. This CDR3 spans 15 amino acids. V was pared by 3 bases and J by 7 bases, with 5 bases of the junction left unmatched. Germline CDR1 is LGHNA and CDR2 is YNFKEQ. CDR3 nucleotide sequence: TGTGCCAGCAGCCAGAGTACAGGGGGGAATTCACCCCTCCACTTT. Its protein is CASSQSTGGNSPLHF.

The CDR3 loop reads CSAEGQSYGYTF. The CDR3 region has the DNA TGCAGCGCTGAGGGACAGAGCTATGGCTACACCTTC. This rearrangement joins TRBV29-1 to TRBJ1-2, with 7 bases matching TRBD1. The CDR3 consists of 12 residues. After removal of 7 bases from V and 4 bases from J, the junction contained 6 bases not matched to a gene. The germline V gene has CDR1 SQVTM and CDR2 ANQGSEA.

This rearrangement joins TRBV6-1 to TRBJ2-1; 11 bases align to TRBD2. This CDR3 has 19 residues. CDR1 MNHNS and CDR2 SASEGT come from the germline V gene. The V segment lost 6 bases and the J segment 15 bases; nucleotides outside the gene matches: 28. The CDR3 loop is CASSKQGAPIAGGPSYPFF. CDR3 bases: TGTGCCAGCAGCAAGCAGGGGGCCCCAATAGCGGGAGGGCCCTCCTACCCGTTCTTC.

The sample holds many counts of this clonotype. This rearrangement joins TRBV12-3 or TRBV12-4 to TRBJ2-7, with 7 bases aligning to TRBD1. The trim removed 5 bases at V and 0 bases at J, leaving 4 bases unmatched. The length of the CDR3 is 14 residues. The DNA for the CDR3 is TGTGCCAGCAGTAGGGGGACAGTCTCCTACGAGCAGTACTTC. This gives the protein CASSRGTVSYEQYF.

This clonotype was seen a few times. The chain carries TRBV5-8 and TRBJ2-7; D may be TRBD2 (7 bases). This CDR3 is built from 15 residues. The V end was cut by 4 bases, the J end by 2 bases, with 16 bases between. Germline loops: CDR1 SGHTS, CDR2 YDEGEE. The chain's CDR3 is CASSHWGGRPYEQYF. In DNA form, the CDR3 reads TGTGCCAGCAGCCATTGGGGGGGCCGACCCTACGAGCAGTACTTC.

The chain carries TRBV7-2 and TRBJ2-2; TRBD2 is a possible D gene (5 bases). V lost 1 base, J lost 7 bases, and 10 bases lay in between. This CDR3 has 14 residues. The germline V gene has CDR1 SGHTA and CDR2 FQGNSA. The CDR3 nucleotides read TGTGCCAGCAGCTTAGTATGGGGAGACGGGGAGCTGTTTTTT. This encodes CASSLVWGDGELFF.

A few counts support this clonotype. V gene TRBV29-1 combines with J gene TRBJ2-1; 12 nucleotides align to TRBD1. Germline assignment: CDR1 SQVTM and CDR2 ANQGSEA. Trimming took 6 bases from V and 8 from J; bases not matched to a gene: 11. The CDR3 totals 15 residues. The CDR3 is CSVEKTGTGGDEQFF. The CDR3 nucleotides read TGCAGCGTCGAAAAAACCGGGACAGGGGGCGATGAGCAGTTCTTC.

V gene TRBV5-1 combines with J gene TRBJ1-1; tentatively, D is TRBD1 (5 bases). The ends were cut back, 7 bases at V and 6 bases at J, with 19 bases in the middle. CDR3 size: 14 residues. CDR1 is SGHRS and CDR2 is YFSETQ in the germline V gene. The CDR3 protein is CASGAGPYDAEAFF. CDR3 DNA: TGCGCCAGCGGGGCAGGACCCTATGACGCTGAAGCTTTCTTT.

This sequence joins TRBV3-1 and TRBJ2-5; TRBD2 matches at 9 bases. The DNA end is a closer match to TRBJ2-1, so the J assignment may be wrong. The CDR3 sequence is 15 residues long. The germline gives CDR1 LGHDT, CDR2 YNNKEL (reference sequence). The CDR3 nucleotides read TGTGCCAGCAGCCAAGGACTAGCGGAGCGGGGTGAGCAGTTCTTC. Its protein product is CASSQGLAERGEQFF.

This sequence joins TRBV20-1 and TRBJ2-7; D is ambiguous. The germline CDR1 and CDR2 sequences are DFQATT and SNEGSKA (reference sequence). Trimming removed 2 bases at V and 4 bases at J, with 12 bases between. The CDR3 runs 13 residues. DNA of the CDR3: TGCAGTGCTAGACCCCCGCCTGATTACGAGCAGTACTTC. Residues: CSARPPPDYEQYF.

The V gene is TRBV2, the J gene TRBJ2-7; 7 bases agree with TRBD1. This CDR3 is 14 amino acids long. Trimming took 8 bases from V and 9 from J; bases not matched to a gene: 16. Per germline, CDR1 SNHLY and CDR2 FYNNEI. CDR3 sequence (DNA): TGTGCCAGCGCCGGGACGACAGGGTTTACCGGGCAGTACTTC. Residues: CASAGTTGFTGQYF.

This clonotype was detected once. The chain recombines TRBV6-6 with TRBJ2-5, with TRBD1 matching 7 bases. The CDR3 has 13 amino acids. V trimming: 8 bases; J trimming: 1 base; junction bases outside the gene matches: 4. Germline CDR1 and CDR2: MNHNY and SVGAGI (reference sequence). The DNA of the CDR3 is TGTGCCAGCGGGGGACAGTTCCAAGAGACCCAGTACTTC. Translating gives CASGGQFQETQYF.

The CDR3 DNA sequence: TGTGCCAGCAGCCGGATTACTAAGACCCAGTACTTC. Translation gives CASSRITKTQYF. The chain is built from TRBV7-2 and TRBJ2-5; D ambiguous. CDR3 length: 12 amino acids. Germline-derived CDR1 and CDR2 are SGHTA and FQGNSA. Trimming took 5 bases from V and 6 from J, leaving 10 bases between them.

Turning to this clonotype: The conserved closing phenylalanine or tryptophan is absent in this CDR3, likely reflecting a read error. V and J are TRBV5-1 and TRBJ1-5; perhaps TRBD1 as D (5 bases). CDR1 and CDR2 from the germline V gene are SGHRS and YFSETQ. The CDR3 length is 15 residues. Trimming removed 2 bases at V and 4 bases at J, with 13 bases between. The CDR3 DNA is TGCGCCAGCAGCTTAGGTTGGGGGGAGAATCAGCCCCAGCATCTT. This sequence encodes CASSLGWGENQPQHL.

Here the CDR3 reads CASSSRTGVRKLFF. CDR3 coding DNA: TGTGCCAGCAGCTCCCGGACAGGGGTCAGAAAACTGTTTTTT. The V call is TRBV7-2, the J call TRBJ1-4; 9 nucleotides align to TRBD1. V shed 4 bases and J 10 bases; nucleotides not matched to a gene: 7. Germline CDR1 SGHTA, CDR2 FQGNSA. The CDR3 contains 14 residues.

The chain couples TRBV20-1 to TRBJ2-5; 9 nucleotides align to TRBD2. Germline CDR1 is DFQATT and CDR2 is SNEGSKA (reference sequence). V shed 0 bases, J shed 2 bases, and the junction held 10 bases outside the gene matches. The CDR3 loop spans 17 amino acids. The CDR3 loop is CSARDDTSGPVQETQYF. CDR3 sequence (DNA): TGCAGTGCTAGAGACGATACTAGCGGGCCCGTTCAAGAGACCCAGTACTTC.

The CDR3 sequence: CSVTGALSGEQFF. CDR3 DNA sequence: TGCAGCGTAACGGGAGCTTTATCGGGGGAGCAGTTCTTC. The chain carries TRBV29-1 and TRBJ2-1, with D perhaps TRBD2 (6 bases). CDR1 is SQVTM and CDR2 is ANQGSEA in the germline V gene. V was pared by 6 bases and J by 10 bases, with 19 bases between. This CDR3 is built from 13 residues.

J is TRBJ2-7 and V is TRBV20-1; D is possibly TRBD2 (6 bases). V lost 6 bases to trimming and J lost 5 bases, with 26 bases between them. The CDR3 covers 16 residues. Germline V CDR1 and CDR2: DFQATT, SNEGSKA (reference sequence). The CDR3 reads CSAQDLSGEVLHEQYF. The CDR3 DNA follows: TGCAGTGCCCAGGACCTTTCGGGAGAAGTACTCCACGAGCAGTACTTC.

The chain joins TRBV21-1 to TRBJ2-7. TRBV21-1 is a documented pseudogene. The CDR3 extends over 16 amino acids. The CDR3 bases are TGTGCCAGCAGCACTCGAGAAGACCCACAGAGTGGGGAGCAGTACTTC. Protein sequence: CASSTREDPQSGEQYF.

The chain is built from TRBV12-3 or TRBV12-4 and TRBJ1-1; 8 nucleotides align to TRBD1. CDR3 length: 14 residues. V was clipped by 1 base and J by 7 bases; unmatched bases: 5. CDR3 in amino acids: CASSLGRQGIEAFF. CDR3 nucleotides: TGTGCCAGCAGTTTAGGTAGACAGGGGATTGAAGCTTTCTTT.

V is TRBV28 and J is TRBJ2-1; 8 bases fit TRBD1. Gene TRBJ2-7 matches the end of the DNA better, so the J call may be wrong. The CDR3 has 14 amino acids. Looked up from germline, CDR1 is MDHEN and CDR2 is SYDVKM. CDR3 region: CASSSATGAYEQYF. CDR3 in DNA: TGTGCCAGCAGTTCGGCGACAGGGGCCTACGAGCAGTACTTC.

This chain joins TRBV28 and TRBJ2-1; 7 bases are shared with TRBD1. Per the germline V gene, CDR1 is MDHEN and CDR2 is SYDVKM. The CDR3 consists of 15 residues. V shed 5 bases, J shed 5 bases, and the junction held 9 bases outside the gene matches. The CDR3 sequence is CASSTTGKANNEQFF. The CDR3 DNA is TGTGCCAGCAGTACGACAGGGAAGGCTAACAATGAGCAGTTCTTC. Using reference TRBV28 and TRBJ2-1 for the parts outside the CDR3, the full variable domain is DVKVTQSSRYLVKRTGEKVFLECVQDMDHENMFWYRQDPGLGLRLIYFSYDVKMKEKGDIPEGYSVSREKKERFSLILESASTNQTSMYLCASSTTGKANNEQFFGPGTRLTVL.

This sequence joins TRBV12-3 or TRBV12-4 and TRBJ2-5; 13 bases align to TRBD2. The J call may be in error: the DNA end matches TRBJ2-7 better. This CDR3 region has 16 residues. CDR3 DNA sequence: TGTGCCAGCAGTTCACCCGGACTAGCGGGAGCCTACGAGCAGTACTTC. It encodes CASSSPGLAGAYEQYF.